These 16 T cell receptor beta chains originate from one sample sequenced in a study of beta chain features in type 1 diabetes. Study observations and caveats: When Type 1 diabetes patients were examined, their TCRB CDR3s proved moderately but significantly shorter in all four CD4+ subsets.

All of the isolated RNA was reverse transcribed, so expressed TCRB transcripts were sequenced. Clones were read by immunoSEQ multiplex PCR, and TCRdb kept only the in-frame ones, dropping some. The data contain 150,000 to 200,000 clones, about 63% of them singletons. No antigen is known for these receptors. Input material: naive CD4+ T cells from blood. All receptors derive from a man aged 25-40 years with type 1 diabetes.

The rearrangement uses TRBV30 and TRBJ2-7, with no clear D. Looked up from germline, CDR1 is GTSNPN and CDR2 is SVGIG (reference sequence). CDR3 length: 14 amino acids. Trimming pared 0 bases from V and 5 bases from J, leaving 14 bases between. DNA of the CDR3: TGTGCCTGGAGTGTACTCCTACCCGCGAACGAGCAGTACTTC. Translating gives CAWSVLLPANEQYF.

CDR3 sequence reads: CASRGQGAFYEQYF. Here the CDR3 DNA reads TGTGCCAGCAGGGGACAGGGGGCGTTTTACGAGCAGTACTTC. V and J are TRBV6-5 and TRBJ2-7; 12 positions match TRBD1. The ends lost 6 bases at V and 4 bases at J; junction bases unmatched: 4. Germline CDR1 and CDR2: MNHEY and SVGAGI. There are 14 residues in the CDR3.

The rearrangement joins TRBV5-1 to TRBJ2-1; 7 bases are shared with TRBD1. Looked up from germline, CDR1 is SGHRS and CDR2 is YFSETQ. The trim removed 0 bases at V and 4 bases at J, leaving 7 bases unmatched. The CDR3 covers 16 residues. CDR3 DNA sequence: TGCGCCAGCAGCTTGGGGTCCGGGACAGCGTACAATGAGCAGTTCTTC. Residues: CASSLGSGTAYNEQFF.

This clone was counted a single time. The rearrangement uses TRBV6-5 and TRBJ1-5; 9 positions agree with TRBD1. V shed 6 bases and J 7 bases; nucleotides not matched to a gene: 1. The germline V gene encodes CDR1 MNHEY and CDR2 SVGAGI. The CDR3 is 12 amino acids. The CDR3 sequence: CASRDRGQPQHF. The CDR3 region has the DNA TGTGCCAGCAGGGACAGGGGACAGCCCCAGCATTTT.

The J gene is TRBJ1-2, the V gene TRBV14; D gene uncertain. CDR3 length: 16 amino acids. Germline V CDR1 and CDR2: SGHDN, FVKESK. V lost 3 bases, J lost 0 bases, and 14 bases lay in between. CDR3 sequence reads: CASSQNGLQTNYGYTF. The CDR3 DNA reads as TGTGCCAGCAGCCAGAACGGCCTTCAAACTAACTATGGCTACACCTTC. Supplemented by reference TRBV14 and TRBJ1-2, the full variable domain reads EAGVTQFPSHSVIEKGQTVTLRCDPISGHDNLYWYRRVMGKEIKFLLHFVKESKQDESGMPNNRFLAERTGGTYSTLKVQPAELEDSGVYFCASSQNGLQTNYGYTFGSGTRLTVV.

The chain uses TRBV15 and TRBJ2-1, with TRBD2 matching over 12 bases. The CDR3 has 16 amino acids. CDR1 is LNHNV and CDR2 is YYDKDF in the germline V gene (reference sequence). V lost 3 bases and J lost 6; bases outside the gene matches: 6. The DNA of the CDR3 is TGTGCCACCAGCAGGCCCGGGACTAGCGGGTCCAATGAGCAGTTCTTC. Its protein product is CATSRPGTSGSNEQFF.

The rearrangement links TRBV9 to TRBJ1-2; D gene unclear. This CDR3 has 15 amino acids. Germline V gives CDR1 SGDLS, CDR2 YYNGEE. V lost 0 bases to trimming and J lost 8 bases, with 17 bases between them. The CDR3 region is CASSVGSGSPVGYTF. CDR3 in DNA: TGTGCCAGCAGCGTAGGATCGGGTTCCCCTGTGGGCTACACCTTC. Using reference TRBV9 and TRBJ1-2 for the parts outside the CDR3, the full variable domain is DSGVTQTPKHLITATGQRVTLRCSPRSGDLSVYWYQQSLDQGLQFLIQYYNGEERAKGNILERFSAQQFPDLHSELNLSSLELGDSALYFCASSVGSGSPVGYTFGSGTRLTVV.

The V gene is TRBV5-1, the J gene TRBJ2-1; no clear D. Germline CDR1 reads SGHRS; CDR2 reads YFSETQ. V was cut by 1 base and J by 5 bases, with 4 bases left in between. The CDR3 totals 12 residues. The CDR3: CASSLKDNEQFF. As DNA, the CDR3 is TGCGCCAGCAGCTTGAAGGACAATGAGCAGTTCTTC.

The chain uses TRBV5-1 and TRBJ2-5; possibly TRBD2 for D (6 bases). The CDR3 contains 14 residues. Germline CDR1 SGHRS, CDR2 YFSETQ. Trimming stripped 3 bases from V and 7 bases from J, with 16 bases between. CDR3 DNA sequence: TGCGCCAGCAGCTCGGGACTCTTTACTGGGACCCAGTACTTC. Translating it yields CASSSGLFTGTQYF.

V is TRBV9 and J is TRBJ2-7; no reliable D call. The length of the CDR3 is 14 residues. V lost 0 bases and J lost 1, with 8 bases in between. Germline CDR1 and CDR2: SGDLS and YYNGEE. The CDR3 nucleotides read TGTGCCAGCAGCGTAGTTGACGGTTCCTACGAGCAGTACTTC. As protein: CASSVVDGSYEQYF. Combining the CDR3 with reference TRBV9 and TRBJ2-7 gives the whole variable domain DSGVTQTPKHLITATGQRVTLRCSPRSGDLSVYWYQQSLDQGLQFLIQYYNGEERAKGNILERFSAQQFPDLHSELNLSSLELGDSALYFCASSVVDGSYEQYFGPGTRLTVT.

The chain couples TRBV5-1 to TRBJ2-5; 7 bases match TRBD1. This CDR3 spans 15 amino acids. Germline V gene sequence: CDR1 SGHRS, CDR2 YFSETQ. The V gene end was trimmed by 0 bases and the J gene end by 1 base; junction bases not matched to a gene: 3. The CDR3 DNA follows: TGCGCCAGCAGCTTGGTCGACAGGGTCCAAGAGACCCAGTACTTC. Translation: CASSLVDRVQETQYF.

In this sample, this clone turned up a few times. The chain carries TRBV10-3 and TRBJ2-5, with D maybe TRBD1 (5 bases). V dropped 2 bases and J dropped 4 bases, with 11 bases sitting between them. The CDR3 runs 14 residues. Germline-derived CDR1 and CDR2 are ENHRY and SYGVKD. CDR3 DNA: TGTGCCATCAGTGAGGAGGCAGGGCCAGAGACCCAGTACTTC. It translates to CAISEEAGPETQYF.

This chain uses TRBV4-3 with TRBJ2-1; the match to TRBD1 covers 9 bases. This CDR3 spans 15 amino acids. The V and J ends lost 4 bases and 7 bases, in that order; junction bases with no gene match: 8. The germline gives CDR1 LGHNA, CDR2 YSLEER. Here the CDR3 reads CASSRLGQGRNEQFF. The CDR3 region has the DNA TGCGCCAGCAGCCGACTGGGACAGGGAAGAAATGAGCAGTTCTTC.

This clone came up a few times. The V call is TRBV15, the J call TRBJ2-2; D is undetermined. The CDR3 has 12 amino acids. Trimming pared 3 bases from V and 4 bases from J, leaving 3 bases between. The germline CDR1 and CDR2 sequences are LNHNV and YYDKDF (reference sequence). The CDR3, as DNA: TGTGCCACCAGCAGCGGCACCGGGGAGCTGTTTTTT. It encodes CATSSGTGELFF.

The chain links TRBV2 to TRBJ2-1; tentatively, D is TRBD1 (5 bases). Germline CDR1 reads SNHLY; CDR2 reads FYNNEI. V lost 5 bases, J lost 6 bases, and 8 bases lay in between. CDR3 length: 12 residues. CDR3 protein: CASSSGFNEQFF. The CDR3, as DNA: TGTGCCAGCAGTTCAGGGTTCAATGAGCAGTTCTTC.

The table lists this clone with a few counts. The chain couples TRBV9 to TRBJ2-3; D may be TRBD1 (6 bases). CDR1 SGDLS and CDR2 YYNGEE come from the germline V gene. V lost 5 bases, J lost 1 base, and 11 bases lay in between. CDR3 size: 14 residues. The CDR3 bases are TGTGCCAGCAGTGATCACAGGGGCACAGATACGCAGTATTTT. Its translation is CASSDHRGTDTQYF. The complete variable domain, with remaining parts taken from reference TRBV9 and TRBJ2-3, reads DSGVTQTPKHLITATGQRVTLRCSPRSGDLSVYWYQQSLDQGLQFLIQYYNGEERAKGNILERFSAQQFPDLHSELNLSSLELGDSALYFCASSDHRGTDTQYFGPGTRLTVL.